These 10 T cell receptor beta chains were sequenced from one sample in a study of blood T cells in healthy people across ages. Next came a second PCR, run for about 7 to 12 cycles, which used a sample-barcoded 5' primer along with a J-beta primer mix. MiXCR was run by TCRdb on the 5' RACE reads, yielding one entry per CDR3 protein. The sample lists about 400,000 distinct CDR3 sequences; 45% to 65% were seen once. The material sequenced was blood. Receptors were obtained from a man in his sixties in good health.

The chain carries TRBV5-1 and TRBJ2-1, with 14 bases that match TRBD2. This CDR3 is built from 17 residues. Germline V gene data show CDR1 as SGHRS and CDR2 as YFSETQ. The V segment lost 0 bases and the J segment 5 bases; nucleotides outside the gene matches: 4. The CDR3 DNA follows: TGCGCCAGCAGCTTGGGGAGACTAGCGGGAGGGAACAATGAGCAGTTCTTC. Its protein product is CASSLGRLAGGNNEQFF.

This clonotype was seen repeatedly, ten times or more. The gene calls are TRBV12-3 or TRBV12-4 and TRBJ2-7, with TRBD1 matching 8 bases. With 3 bases clipped from V and 0 bases from J, the junction kept 1 base outside the gene matches. The CDR3 sequence is 14 residues long. The CDR3 nucleotides read TGTGCCAGCAGTTTCCAGGGGGCCTCCTACGAGCAGTACTTC. As protein: CASSFQGASYEQYF.

This clonotype appeared a few times. The chain recombines TRBV25-1 with TRBJ2-5; D call uncertain. From germline, CDR1 is MGHDK and CDR2 SYGVNS. The V end lost 2 bases, the J end lost 0 bases, and 4 bases lay between the germline ends. This CDR3 region has 13 residues. The CDR3 DNA is TGTGCCAGCAGTGAAGACAACCAAGAGACCCAGTACTTC. Protein sequence: CASSEDNQETQYF.

The CDR3 loop is CASSKEGAEGAFF. The CDR3, as DNA: TGTGCCAGCAGCAAAGAAGGGGCGGAGGGCGCTTTCTTT. The chain carries TRBV21-1 and TRBJ1-1. TRBV21-1 is described as a pseudogene. This CDR3 contains 13 residues.

The rearrangement uses TRBV6-1 and TRBJ2-4; D may be TRBD2 (5 bases). The germline V and J ends were trimmed by 4 bases and 13 bases, with 11 bases remaining between them. This CDR3 has 11 residues. CDR1 MNHNS and CDR2 SASEGT come from the germline V gene. CDR3 region: CASSVTWEQYF. CDR3 nucleotides: TGTGCCAGCAGTGTCACCTGGGAGCAGTACTTC.

The table lists this clonotype with a count of one. The chain combines TRBV29-1 with TRBJ1-1; 12 bases align to TRBD1. Germline-derived CDR1 and CDR2 are SQVTM and ANQGSEA. J was trimmed by 6 bases and V by 6 bases; bases with no gene match: 8. The CDR3 sequence is 14 residues long. Here the CDR3 DNA reads TGCAGCGTGGGACAGGGGGCCACCTACTCTGAAGCTTTCTTT. Residues: CSVGQGATYSEAFF.

The chain is built from TRBV4-2 and TRBJ2-3, with 7 bases identical to TRBD2. After removal of 0 bases from V and 3 bases from J, the junction contained 12 bases not matched to a gene. From germline, CDR1 is LGHNA and CDR2 YNFKEQ. The CDR3 sequence is 18 residues long. The CDR3 is CASSQDPGGRTMTDTQYF. CDR3 nucleotides: TGTGCCAGCAGCCAAGATCCGGGCGGGAGAACCATGACAGATACGCAGTATTTT.

The chain employs TRBV7-3 and TRBJ2-3; TRBD2 is a possible D gene (6 bases). The ends were cut back, 1 base at V and 0 bases at J, with 8 bases in the middle. Germline CDR1 is SGHTA and CDR2 is FQGTGA. CDR3 length equals 15 residues. As DNA, the CDR3 is TGTGCCAGCAGCTTAATAAGCGGGAGCACAGATACGCAGTATTTT. Translated: CASSLISGSTDTQYF.

The V gene is TRBV20-1, the J gene TRBJ2-5, with 14 bases aligning to TRBD2. The assigned J gene may be wrong: the sequence end matches TRBJ2-7 better. The V gene's germline CDR1 is DFQATT and CDR2 SNEGSKA (reference sequence). The CDR3 is 15 residues long. CDR3 nucleotide sequence: TGCAGTGCTGGGAGGGGGACTAGCGGGAGTGCCGAGCAGTACTTC. Residues: CSAGRGTSGSAEQYF.

Only a few counts were recorded for this clonotype. The V and J genes are TRBV12-3 or TRBV12-4 and TRBJ2-5, with 7 bases matching TRBD1. V gave up 6 bases and J gave up 9 bases; unmatched junction bases: 10. The CDR3 totals 13 residues. The CDR3 DNA reads as TGTGCCAGCAGACCGACAGGGCCGCAGGCCCAGTACTTC. Encoded protein: CASRPTGPQAQYF.